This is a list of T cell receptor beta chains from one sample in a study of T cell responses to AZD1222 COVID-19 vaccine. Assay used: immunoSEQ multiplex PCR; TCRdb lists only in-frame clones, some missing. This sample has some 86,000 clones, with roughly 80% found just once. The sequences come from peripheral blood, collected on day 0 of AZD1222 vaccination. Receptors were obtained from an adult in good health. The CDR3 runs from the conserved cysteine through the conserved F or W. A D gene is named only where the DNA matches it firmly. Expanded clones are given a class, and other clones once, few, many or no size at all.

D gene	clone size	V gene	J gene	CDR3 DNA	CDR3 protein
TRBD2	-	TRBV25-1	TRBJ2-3	TGTGCCAGCAGCCATAGCGGGAGGGACACAGATACGCAGTATTTT	CASSHSGRDTDTQYF
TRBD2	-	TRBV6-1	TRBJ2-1	TGTGCCAGCAGTGAAGCAGTGACTAGCGGGAAAACCAATGAGCAGTTCTTC	CASSEAVTSGKTNEQFF
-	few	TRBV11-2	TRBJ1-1	TGTGCCAGCAGCCCCGGACAGAACACTGAAGCTTTCTTT	CASSPGQNTEAFF
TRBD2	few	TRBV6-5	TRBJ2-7	TGTGCCAGCAGTCTAGCGGGACATACCTACGAGCAGTACTTC	CASSLAGHTYEQYF
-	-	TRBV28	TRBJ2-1	TGTGCCAGCAGTTTAGGAGGGAGCTACAATGAGCAGTTCTTC	CASSLGGSYNEQFF
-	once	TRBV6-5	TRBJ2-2	TGTGCCAGTCCGGGGGCGGGGGCGGGGGAGCTGTTTTTT	CASPGAGAGELFF
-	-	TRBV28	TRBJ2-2	TGTGCCAGCCCGGACAGATACACCGGGGAGCTGTTTTTT	CASPDRYTGELFF
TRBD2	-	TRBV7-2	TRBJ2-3	TGTGCCAGCAGCTTAAGCGGGAGGCACGATACGCAGTATTTT	CASSLSGRHDTQYF
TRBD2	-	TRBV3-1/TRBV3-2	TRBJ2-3	TGTGCCAGCAGCCAGAGCTGGGCGGGAGGTGTGTTAGATACGCAGTATTTT	CASSQSWAGGVLDTQYF
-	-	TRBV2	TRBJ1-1	TGTGCCAGCAGTGAACACGAGGCAGGGGCTCTAACTGAAGCTTTCTTT	CASSEHEAGALTEAFF
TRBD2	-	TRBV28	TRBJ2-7	TGTGCCAGCAGTTGGACTAGCGGGAGGCCACCCCCCTACGAGCAGTACTTC	CASSWTSGRPPPYEQYF
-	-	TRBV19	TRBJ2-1	TGTGCCAGTAGTATAGGGCGTACGGGCTCCTACAATGAGCAGTTCTTC	CASSIGRTGSYNEQFF
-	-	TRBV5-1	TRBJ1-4	TGCGCCAGCAGCTTGGTGGGGGATAAACTGTTTTTT	CASSLVGDKLFF
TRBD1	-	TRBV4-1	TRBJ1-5	TGCGCCAGCAGCCAAGACGGACAGGGCAGTGCGCCCCAGCATTTT	CASSQDGQGSAPQHF
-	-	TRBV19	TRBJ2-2	TGTGCCAGTAGTGTTTTCGCGGGCTTGAACACCGGGGAGCTGTTTTTT	CASSVFAGLNTGELFF
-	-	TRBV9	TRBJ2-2	TGTGCCAGCAGCGTAGCTACAGGGTTCGGGGAGCTGTTTTTT	CASSVATGFGELFF
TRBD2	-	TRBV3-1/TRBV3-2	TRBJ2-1	TGTGCCAGCAGCCCCACTAGCGGGAGATTAGATGAGCAGTTCTTC	CASSPTSGRLDEQFF
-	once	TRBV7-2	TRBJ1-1	TGTGCCAGCACCAAGACAGGCGGAGGGACTGAAGCTTTCTTT	CASTKTGGGTEAFF
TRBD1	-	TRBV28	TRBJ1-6	TGTGCCAGCACCGAGACAGGGCGGCGCACCTATTCACCCCTCCACTTT	CASTETGRRTYSPLHF
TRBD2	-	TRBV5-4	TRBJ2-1	TGTGCCAGCAGCTTGCCCCTAGCGGGAGCCGATGAGCAGTTCTTC	CASSLPLAGADEQFF